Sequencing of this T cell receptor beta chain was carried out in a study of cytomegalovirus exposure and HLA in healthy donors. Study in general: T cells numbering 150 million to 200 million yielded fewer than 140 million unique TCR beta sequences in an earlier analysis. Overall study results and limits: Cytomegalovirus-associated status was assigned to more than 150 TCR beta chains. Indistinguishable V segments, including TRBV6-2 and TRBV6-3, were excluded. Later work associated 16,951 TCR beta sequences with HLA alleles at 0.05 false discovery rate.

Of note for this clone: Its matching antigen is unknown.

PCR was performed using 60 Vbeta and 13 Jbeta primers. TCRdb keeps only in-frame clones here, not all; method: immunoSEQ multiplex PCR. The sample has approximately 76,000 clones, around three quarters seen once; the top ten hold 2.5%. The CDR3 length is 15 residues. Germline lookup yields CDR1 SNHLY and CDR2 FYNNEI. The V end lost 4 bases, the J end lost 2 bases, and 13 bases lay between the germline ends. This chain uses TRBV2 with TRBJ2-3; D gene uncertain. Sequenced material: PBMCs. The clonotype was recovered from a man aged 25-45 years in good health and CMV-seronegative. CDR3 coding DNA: TGTGCCAGCAGTGGGGTACTACCCTTCACAGATACGCAGTATTTT. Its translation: CASSGVLPFTDTQYF.